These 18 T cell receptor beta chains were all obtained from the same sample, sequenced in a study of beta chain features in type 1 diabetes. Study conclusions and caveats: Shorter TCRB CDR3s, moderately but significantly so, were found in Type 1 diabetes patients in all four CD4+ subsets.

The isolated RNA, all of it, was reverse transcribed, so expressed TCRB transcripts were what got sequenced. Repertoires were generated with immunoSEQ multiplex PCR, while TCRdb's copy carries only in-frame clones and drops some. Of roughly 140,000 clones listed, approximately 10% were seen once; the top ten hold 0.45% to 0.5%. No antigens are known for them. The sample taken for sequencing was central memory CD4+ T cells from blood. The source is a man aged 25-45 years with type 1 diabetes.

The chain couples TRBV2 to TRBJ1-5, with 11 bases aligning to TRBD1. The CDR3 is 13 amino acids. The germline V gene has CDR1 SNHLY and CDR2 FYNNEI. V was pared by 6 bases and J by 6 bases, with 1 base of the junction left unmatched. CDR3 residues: CASRGTGGQPQHF. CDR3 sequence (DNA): TGTGCCAGCAGGGGGACAGGGGGTCAGCCCCAGCATTTT.

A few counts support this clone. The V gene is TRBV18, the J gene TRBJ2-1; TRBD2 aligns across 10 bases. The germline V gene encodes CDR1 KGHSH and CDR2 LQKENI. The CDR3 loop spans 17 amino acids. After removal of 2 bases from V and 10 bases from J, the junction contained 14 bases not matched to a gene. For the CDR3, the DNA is TGTGCCAGCTCACCATTCGTTCGAGCGGGAGGGCCTTGGGAGCAGTTCTTC. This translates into CASSPFVRAGGPWEQFF.

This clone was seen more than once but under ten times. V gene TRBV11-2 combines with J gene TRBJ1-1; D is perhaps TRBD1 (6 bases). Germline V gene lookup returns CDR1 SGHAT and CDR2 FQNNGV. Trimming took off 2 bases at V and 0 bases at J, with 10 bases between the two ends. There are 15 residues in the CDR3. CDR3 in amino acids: CASSLYPGVNTEAFF. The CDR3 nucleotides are TGTGCCAGCAGCTTATATCCAGGGGTGAACACTGAAGCTTTCTTT.

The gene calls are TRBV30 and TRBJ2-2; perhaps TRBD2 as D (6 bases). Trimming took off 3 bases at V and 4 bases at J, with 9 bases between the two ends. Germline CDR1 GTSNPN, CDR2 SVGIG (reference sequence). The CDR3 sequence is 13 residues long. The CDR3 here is CAWRGGPTGELFF. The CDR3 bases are TGTGCCTGGAGGGGGGGACCCACCGGGGAGCTGTTTTTT.

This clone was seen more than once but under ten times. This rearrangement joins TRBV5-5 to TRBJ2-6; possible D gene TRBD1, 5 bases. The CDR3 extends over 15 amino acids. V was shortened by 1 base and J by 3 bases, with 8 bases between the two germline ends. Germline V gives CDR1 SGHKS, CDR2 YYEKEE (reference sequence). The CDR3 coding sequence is TGTGCCAGCAGCTTGTTAGGGGATGGGGCCAACGTCCTGACTTTC. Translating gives CASSLLGDGANVLTF.

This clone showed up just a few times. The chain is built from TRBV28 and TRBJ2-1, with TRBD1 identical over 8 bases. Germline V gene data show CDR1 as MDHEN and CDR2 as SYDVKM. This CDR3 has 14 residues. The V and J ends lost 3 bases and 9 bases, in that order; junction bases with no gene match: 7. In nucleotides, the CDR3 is TGTGCCAGCAGTTTTGGTCAGGGGGCGCGTGAGCAGTTCTTC. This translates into CASSFGQGAREQFF.

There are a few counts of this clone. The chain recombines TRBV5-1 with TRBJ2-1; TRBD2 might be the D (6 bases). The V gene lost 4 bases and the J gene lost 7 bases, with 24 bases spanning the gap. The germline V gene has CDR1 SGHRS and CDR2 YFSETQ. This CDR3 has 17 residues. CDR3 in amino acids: CASSLAGLGISGNEQFF. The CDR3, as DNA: TGCGCCAGCAGCCTGGCGGGACTTGGGATATCGGGAAATGAGCAGTTCTTC.

CDR3 sequence (DNA): TGTGCCAGCAGTTACCTTCCGCAGGGGGCCAAAAACATTCAGTACTTC. Translation: CASSYLPQGAKNIQYF. The chain has TRBV6-5 and TRBJ2-4; possibly TRBD1 for D (6 bases). The CDR3 contains 16 residues. Germline values: CDR1 MNHEY, CDR2 SVGAGI. V dropped 2 bases and J dropped 1 base, with 12 bases sitting between them.

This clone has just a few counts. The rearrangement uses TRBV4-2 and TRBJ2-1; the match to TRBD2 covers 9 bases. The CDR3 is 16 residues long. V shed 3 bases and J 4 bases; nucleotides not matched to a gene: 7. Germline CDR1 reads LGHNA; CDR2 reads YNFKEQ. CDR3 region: CASSHQLTSGYNEQFF. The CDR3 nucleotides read TGTGCCAGCAGCCATCAGTTGACTAGCGGATACAATGAGCAGTTCTTC.

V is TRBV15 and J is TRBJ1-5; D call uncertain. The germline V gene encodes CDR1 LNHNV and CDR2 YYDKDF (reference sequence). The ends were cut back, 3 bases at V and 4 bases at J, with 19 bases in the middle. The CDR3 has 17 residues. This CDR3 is CATSREVGWNENQPQHF. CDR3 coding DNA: TGTGCCACCAGCAGGGAGGTTGGATGGAACGAAAATCAGCCCCAGCATTTT. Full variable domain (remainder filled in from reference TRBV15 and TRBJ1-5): DAMVIQNPRYQVTQFGKPVTLSCSQTLNHNVMYWYQQKSSQAPKLLFHYYDKDFNNEADTPDNFQSRRPNTSFCFLDIRSPGLGDTAMYLCATSREVGWNENQPQHFGDGTRLSIL.

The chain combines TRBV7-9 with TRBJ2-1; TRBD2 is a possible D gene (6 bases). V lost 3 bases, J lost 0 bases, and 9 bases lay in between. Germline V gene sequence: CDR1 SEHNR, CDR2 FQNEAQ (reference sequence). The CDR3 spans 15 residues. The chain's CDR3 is CASSLIGSSYNEQFF. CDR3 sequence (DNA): TGTGCCAGCAGCTTGATCGGGAGCTCCTACAATGAGCAGTTCTTC.

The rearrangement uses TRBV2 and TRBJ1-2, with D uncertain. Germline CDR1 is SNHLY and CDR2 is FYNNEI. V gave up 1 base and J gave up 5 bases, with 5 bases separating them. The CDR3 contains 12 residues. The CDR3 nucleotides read TGTGCCAGCAGTGAAGAACGGTATGGCTACACCTTC. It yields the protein CASSEERYGYTF.

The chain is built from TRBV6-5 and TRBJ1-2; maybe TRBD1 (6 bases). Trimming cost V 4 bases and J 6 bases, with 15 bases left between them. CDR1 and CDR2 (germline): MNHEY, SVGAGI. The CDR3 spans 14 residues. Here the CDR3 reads CASSFSDSRDGYTF. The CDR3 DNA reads TGTGCCAGCAGTTTCTCGGACAGTAGGGATGGCTACACCTTC.

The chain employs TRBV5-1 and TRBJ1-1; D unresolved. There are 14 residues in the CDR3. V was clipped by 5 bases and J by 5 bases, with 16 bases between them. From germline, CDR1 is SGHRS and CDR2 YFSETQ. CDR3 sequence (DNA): TGCGCCAGCAGGGAACCGGGCCCGGGGACTGAAGCTTTCTTT. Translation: CASREPGPGTEAFF.

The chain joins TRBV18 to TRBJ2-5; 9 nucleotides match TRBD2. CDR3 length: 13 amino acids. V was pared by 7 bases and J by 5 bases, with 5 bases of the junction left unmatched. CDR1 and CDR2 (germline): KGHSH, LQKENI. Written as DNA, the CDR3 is TGTGCCAGCTTCTCCGGACTAGCGGAGACCCAGTACTTC. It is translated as CASFSGLAETQYF.

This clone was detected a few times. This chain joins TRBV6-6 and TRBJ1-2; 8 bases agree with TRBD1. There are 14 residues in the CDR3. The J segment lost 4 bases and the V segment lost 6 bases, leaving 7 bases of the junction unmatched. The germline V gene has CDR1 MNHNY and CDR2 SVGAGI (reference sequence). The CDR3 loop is CASRLQGEAYGYTF. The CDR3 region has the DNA TGTGCCAGCAGGTTACAGGGGGAGGCCTATGGCTACACCTTC.

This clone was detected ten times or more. The CDR3: CASSRASGHYEQYF. The CDR3 nucleotides are TGTGCCAGCAGCCGGGCTAGCGGGCACTACGAGCAGTACTTC. The rearrangement uses TRBV14 and TRBJ2-7; 8 nucleotides match TRBD2. Per the germline V gene, CDR1 is SGHDN and CDR2 is FVKESK. This CDR3 contains 14 residues. J lost 3 bases, V lost 4 bases, and 5 bases had no gene match.

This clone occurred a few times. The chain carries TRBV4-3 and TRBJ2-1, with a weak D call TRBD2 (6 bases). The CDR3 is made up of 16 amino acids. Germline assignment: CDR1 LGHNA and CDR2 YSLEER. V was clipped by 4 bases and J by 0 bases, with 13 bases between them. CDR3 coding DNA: TGCGCCAGCAGCCTGGAGCGGGCTTTCTCCTACAATGAGCAGTTCTTC. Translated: CASSLERAFSYNEQFF.